The clone carrying this T cell receptor (beta chain) was seen a single time. Noted time point: baseline, week 1 (first vaccination visit). Treatment defined: pre-vaccination baseline after standard-of-care therapy. The germline V gene encodes CDR1 MNHNY and CDR2 SVGAGI (reference sequence). This CDR3 is 14 amino acids long. V was clipped by 4 bases and J by 2 bases, with 11 bases between them. This entry comes from a study of a mutant IDH1 vaccine in newly diagnosed glioma. At the level of the study: Antecedent treatment encompassed radiotherapy, temozolomide, or their combination; the majority received both.

The data were produced by immunoSEQ multiplex PCR, yet TCRdb's version contains in-frame clones alone and is incomplete. The data hold tens of thousands of clones, with roughly 92% observed a single time. This sequence joins TRBV6-6 and TRBJ1-2, with a weak D call TRBD1 (6 bases). The origin of this receptor is a man between 18 and 29 years old with glioma. Sequenced here: PBMCs, sampled from a glioma patient treated with radiotherapy, temozolomide or both. The CDR3, as DNA: TGTGCCAGCAGTTCGGGGGGCGCGAACTATGGCTACACCTTC. It codes for CASSSGGANYGYTF.